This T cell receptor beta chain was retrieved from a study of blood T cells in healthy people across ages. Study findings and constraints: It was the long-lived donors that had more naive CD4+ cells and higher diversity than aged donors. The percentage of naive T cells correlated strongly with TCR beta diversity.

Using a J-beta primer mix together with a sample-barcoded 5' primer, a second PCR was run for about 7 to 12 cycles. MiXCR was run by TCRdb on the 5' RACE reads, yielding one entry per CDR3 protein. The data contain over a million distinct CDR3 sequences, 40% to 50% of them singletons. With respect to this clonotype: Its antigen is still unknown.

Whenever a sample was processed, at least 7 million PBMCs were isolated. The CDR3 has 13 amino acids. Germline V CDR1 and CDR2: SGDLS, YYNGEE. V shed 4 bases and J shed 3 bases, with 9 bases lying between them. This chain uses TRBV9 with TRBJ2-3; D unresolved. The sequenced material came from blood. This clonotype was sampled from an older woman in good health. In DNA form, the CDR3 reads TGTGCCAGCAGCTCCATTGAGACAGATACGCAGTATTTT. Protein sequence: CASSSIETDTQYF.